The 4 T cell receptor beta chains presented below share a single source sample, sequenced in a study of blood T cell repertoires in COVID-19. Repertoires were generated with immunoSEQ multiplex PCR, while TCRdb's copy carries only in-frame clones and drops some. The sample has more than 95,000 clones; roughly 91% are singletons. The sequenced sample was peripheral blood. Every receptor here comes from a human donor in a cohort sampled during active COVID-19.

This clone has just one count. The chain joins TRBV20-1 to TRBJ2-3; D is uncertain. Germline assignment: CDR1 DFQATT and CDR2 SNEGSKA (reference sequence). The CDR3 has 9 amino acids. V was trimmed by 6 bases and J by 6 bases, leaving 4 bases between them. CDR3 sequence: CSAGDTQYF. The CDR3 DNA sequence: TGCAGTGCCGGGGATACGCAGTATTTT.

The rearrangement joins TRBV28 to TRBJ2-3; TRBD1 might be the D (6 bases). Trimming shortened V by 8 bases and J by 4 bases, and 10 bases separated the two germline ends. Germline CDR1 reads MDHEN; CDR2 reads SYDVKM. The CDR3 sequence is 12 residues long. CDR3 region: CASAGAADTQYF. The CDR3 nucleotides are TGTGCCAGCGCAGGGGCCGCAGATACGCAGTATTTT.

The chain has TRBV5-6 and TRBJ2-5; perhaps TRBD1 as D (5 bases). The CDR3 extends over 14 amino acids. The V gene lost 2 bases and the J gene lost 4 bases, with 12 bases spanning the gap. The germline gives CDR1 SGHDT, CDR2 YYEEEE. The CDR3 reads CASSFPGRGETQYF. CDR3 DNA sequence: TGTGCCAGCAGCTTTCCAGGGCGCGGAGAGACCCAGTACTTC.

A few counts support this clone. V and J are TRBV6-4 and TRBJ2-3, with D possibly matching TRBD2 (6 bases). In germline, CDR1 is MRHNA, CDR2 SNTAGT. Trimming removed 2 bases at V and 2 bases at J, with 8 bases between. The CDR3 contains 14 residues. CDR3 residues: CASSDAGNTDTQYF. The CDR3 DNA reads TGTGCCAGCAGTGACGCGGGGAACACAGATACGCAGTATTTT.